This T cell receptor (beta chain) originates from a study of response to subunit inactivated influenza vaccine. This clonotype showed up just a few times. Germline V CDR1 and CDR2: SEHNR, FQNEAQ (reference sequence). V gave up 6 bases and J gave up 3 bases, with 6 bases separating them. This CDR3 has 12 amino acids. MiXCR, applied by TCRdb to the RT-PCR reads, yields one record per CDR3 protein. The data contain about 610,000 distinct CDR3 sequences, 14% of them singletons. The material was PBMCs from blood, obtained approximately 13 days after vaccination. The genes are TRBV7-9 and TRBJ2-1; no clear D gene. The receptor was derived from a man aged 45-65 years who received an inactivated influenza vaccine. The CDR3 bases are TGTGCCAGCAGTCGATTCTACAATGAGCAGTTCTTC. It codes for CASSRFYNEQFF.